Below are 20 T cell receptor beta chains sequenced from a single sample in a study of breast tumors, draining lymph nodes, adjacent tissues. TCRdb reprocessed the multiplex PCR reads via MiXCR and lists one record per CDR3 protein. The table lists about 13,000 distinct CDR3 sequences, 50% of them singletons. Specimen: tumor-adjacent breast tissue. All receptors derive from a female donor with breast cancer. Some clones in this sample may be carry-over from other donors' samples.

The chain is built from TRBV30 and TRBJ2-7; the D is unclear. V was shortened by 0 bases and J by 7 bases, with 7 bases between the two germline ends. Germline V gives CDR1 GTSNPN, CDR2 SVGIG (reference sequence). The CDR3 has 11 amino acids. CDR3 sequence (DNA): TGTGCCTGGAGTGTAAGTGGTGAGCAGTACTTC. This gives the protein CAWSVSGEQYF.

This clonotype has just a few counts. The chain combines TRBV20-1 with TRBJ1-6, with D perhaps TRBD1 (6 bases). The CDR3 extends over 15 amino acids. Germline-derived CDR1 and CDR2 are DFQATT and SNEGSKA (reference sequence). V gave up 3 bases and J gave up 8 bases, with 17 bases separating them. CDR3 residues: CSASLKTGSDSPLHF. For the CDR3, the DNA is TGCAGTGCTAGCCTAAAAACAGGGTCGGATTCACCCCTCCACTTT.

The V gene is TRBV11-3, the J gene TRBJ2-7; 10 bases fit TRBD2. The germline CDR1 and CDR2 sequences are SGHNT and YENEEA. The CDR3 covers 16 residues. Trimming cost V 7 bases and J 2 bases; bases outside gene matches: 11. The CDR3 sequence is CASIPERTSGTYEQYF. DNA of the CDR3: TGTGCCAGCATCCCGGAAAGGACTAGCGGAACCTACGAGCAGTACTTC.

This chain links TRBV19 with TRBJ1-2; no reliable D call. The CDR3 loop spans 13 amino acids. V dropped 9 bases and J dropped 4 bases, with 15 bases sitting between them. Germline CDR1 is LNHDA and CDR2 is SQIVND (reference sequence). As DNA, the CDR3 is TGTGCCAGCCAAACCGGGCCACCCTATGGCTACACCTTC. This sequence encodes CASQTGPPYGYTF.

Worth noting for this clonotype: No conserved phenylalanine or tryptophan ends this CDR3, so it is likely a read error. No DNA is shown, since the ends of the CDR3 on it are uncertain; the CDR3 is the one TCRdb lists. This rearrangement joins TRBV4-2 to TRBJ1-2. The germline V gene has CDR1 LGHNA and CDR2 YNFKEQ. The CDR3 is 10 amino acids long, termini counted. This CDR3 is CASSQDRGTR.

This clonotype was picked up a small number of times. This chain links TRBV29-1 with TRBJ1-3, with 9 bases that match TRBD1. J was trimmed by 6 bases and V by 6 bases; bases with no gene match: 6. There are 13 residues in the CDR3. CDR1 is SQVTM, CDR2 ANQGSEA, per germline. Here the CDR3 reads CSVMGQGVNTIYF. For the CDR3, the DNA is TGCAGCGTGATGGGACAGGGTGTAAACACCATATATTTT.

This clonotype was observed many times. The chain links TRBV6-6 to TRBJ2-7; D uncertain. V dropped 5 bases and J dropped 0 bases, with 14 bases sitting between them. CDR1 and CDR2 (germline): MNHNY, SVGAGI (reference sequence). CDR3 size: 15 residues. As DNA, the CDR3 is TGTGCCAGCAGTCATACAGCTTCCTACTCCTACGAGCAGTACTTC. Amino acid sequence: CASSHTASYSYEQYF.

This clonotype is medium-sized within its sample. CDR3 loop: CASSPDRVQTQYF. The CDR3 region has the DNA TGTGCCAGCAGCCCAGACAGGGTGCAGACCCAGTACTTC. The chain recombines TRBV13 with TRBJ2-5; 7 bases map to TRBD1. The CDR3 spans 13 residues. V trimming: 5 bases; J trimming: 6 bases; junction bases outside the gene matches: 6. Per the germline V gene, CDR1 is PRHDT and CDR2 is FYEKMQ (reference sequence).

This clonotype was counted a few times. The CDR3 loop reads CSARTSGGSATGELFF. The CDR3 bases are TGCAGTGCTCGGACTAGCGGGGGCTCGGCCACCGGGGAGCTGTTTTTT. This chain joins TRBV20-1 and TRBJ2-2; TRBD2 matches 13 bases. This CDR3 spans 16 amino acids. V shed 5 bases and J 4 bases; nucleotides not matched to a gene: 7. Germline assignment: CDR1 DFQATT and CDR2 SNEGSKA (reference sequence).

The rearrangement links TRBV4-1 to TRBJ1-4; D unresolved. The length of the CDR3 is 13 residues. V was cut by 3 bases and J by 8 bases, with 10 bases left in between. CDR1 is MGHRA, CDR2 YSYEKL, per germline. The CDR3 region has the DNA TGCGCCAGCAGCCAGGATCCTCGCGAAAAACTGTTTTTT. This translates into CASSQDPREKLFF.

The chain combines TRBV5-1 with TRBJ2-1; 11 nucleotides agree with TRBD2. Trimming cost V 1 base and J 8 bases; bases outside gene matches: 5. CDR1 SGHRS and CDR2 YFSETQ come from the germline V gene. The CDR3 consists of 15 residues. The CDR3 DNA follows: TGCGCCAGCAGCTTGACTAGCGGGAGCGGGGATGAGCAGTTCTTC. It codes for CASSLTSGSGDEQFF. Looking up the rest from reference TRBV5-1 and TRBJ2-1 gives the full variable domain: KAGVTQTPRYLIKTRGQQVTLSCSPISGHRSVSWYQQTPGQGLQFLFEYFSETQRNKGNFPGRFSGRQFSNSRSEMNVSTLELGDSALYLCASSLTSGSGDEQFFGPGTRLTVL.

As for this clonotype: Germline is not matched at one junction end, which may reflect a read error. V usage is TRBV7-2 and J usage is TRBJ2-5; 9 nucleotides line up with TRBD2. CDR1 is SGHTA, CDR2 FQGNSA, per germline. This CDR3 contains 15 residues. CDR3 coding DNA: TGTGCCAGCAGCTTAGGACTAGCGGCCTCAGAGACCCAGCACTTC. The encoded protein is CASSLGLAASETQHF.

The chain employs TRBV20-1 and TRBJ1-4; 7 nucleotides line up with TRBD1. This CDR3 comprises 13 residues. V was clipped by 5 bases and J by 5 bases; unmatched bases: 5. Germline V gives CDR1 DFQATT, CDR2 SNEGSKA (reference sequence). CDR3 protein: CSAPGQTNEKLFF. CDR3 nucleotides: TGCAGTGCTCCGGGACAGACGAATGAAAAACTGTTTTTT.

This clonotype was recorded at least ten times. This chain joins TRBV3-2 and TRBJ2-5; the D call TRBD1 from the table was never checked on the DNA. TRBV3-2 constitutes a pseudogene. The CDR3 extends over 19 amino acids. The CDR3 DNA follows: TGTGCCAGCAGCCAGGCGCTACCGGGACAGGGTGGCCTCCAAGAGACCCAGTACTTC. Residues: CASSQALPGQGGLQETQYF.

V is TRBV7-2 and J is TRBJ2-7, with 7 positions matching TRBD1. In germline, CDR1 is SGHTA, CDR2 FQGNSA. V lost 1 base to trimming and J lost 3 bases; unmatched junction nucleotides: 9. The CDR3 covers 16 residues. CDR3 region: CASSLESYWDSYEQYF. The CDR3 nucleotides are TGTGCCAGCAGCTTAGAATCGTACTGGGACAGCTACGAGCAGTACTTC.

V usage is TRBV9 and J usage is TRBJ1-6; D ambiguous. In germline, CDR1 is SGDLS, CDR2 YYNGEE. Trimming removed 4 bases from V and 13 bases from J, with 15 bases in between. This CDR3 comprises 13 residues. CDR3 DNA sequence: TGTGCCAGCAGCTTGGGTTCGGCTATTCCCCTCCACTTT. Protein product: CASSLGSAIPLHF.

Only a few counts were recorded for this clonotype. J is TRBJ1-2 and V is TRBV5-1; D gene uncertain. V lost 0 bases to trimming and J lost 2 bases, with 8 bases between them. Germline V gene lookup returns CDR1 SGHRS and CDR2 YFSETQ. The CDR3 is 14 amino acids. The CDR3 protein is CASSLEYRNYGYTF. In DNA, the CDR3 is TGCGCCAGCAGCTTGGAGTACAGAAACTATGGCTACACCTTC.

In its sample, this clonotype was seen a few times. Given a much more abundant clone one base away, this may be a read error. The gene calls are TRBV6-5 and TRBJ2-3; 8 bases map to TRBD1. CDR1 is MNHEY and CDR2 is SVGAGI in the germline V gene. The CDR3 totals 17 residues. Unmatched junction bases numbered 10, after V lost 5 bases and J lost 0 bases. In nucleotides, the CDR3 is TGTGCCAGCAGTCTCCGACAGGGGAGTTATAGCACAGATACGCAGTATTTT. Encoded protein: CASSLRQGSYSTDTQYF.

The V and J genes are TRBV20-1 and TRBJ2-1; unclear D gene. Between the trimmed V and J ends, which lost 3 bases and 11 bases, there was a span of 26 bases. CDR1 is DFQATT and CDR2 is SNEGSKA in the germline V gene (reference sequence). This CDR3 contains 16 residues. CDR3 bases: TGCAGTGCTAGTTGGGCAGGAGAACGCAATCAGCCCCAGCAGTTCTTC. This translates into CSASWAGERNQPQQFF.

This clonotype showed up just once. This CDR3 is missing its conserved last phenylalanine or tryptophan, likely due to a read error. This chain links TRBV19 with TRBJ1-2; D uncertain. This CDR3 contains 14 residues. Germline loops: CDR1 LNHDA, CDR2 SQIVND (reference sequence). Trimming stripped 3 bases from V and 7 bases from J, with 15 bases between. The CDR3 loop is CASSIGQTISGYTL. CDR3 sequence (DNA): TGTGCCAGTAGTATCGGTCAAACTATCTCTGGCTACACCCTC.